The subject of this entry is one TCR beta chain. Authors' methods: Estimated nucleated cell counts came from reference gene primer amplification. The repertoire was sequenced with immunoSEQ multiplex PCR; TCRdb's copy has only in-frame clones and lacks some. V and J calls and clone size follow that table, whereas D and trimming were derived from the DNA. The sample yields a few hundred thousand clones, approximately 91% seen once. Trimming stripped 2 bases from V and 4 bases from J, with 7 bases between. The CDR3 sequence is 13 residues long. The germline V gene encodes CDR1 LGHNA and CDR2 YSLEER. The data derive from a study of blood T cell repertoires in COVID-19. At the level of the study: From T cells, B-cell-depleted T cells, or PBMCs came the material, which was cDNA or gDNA.

Input material: peripheral blood. This chain links TRBV4-3 with TRBJ2-3; no definite D call. The clonotype was recovered from a person aged 18 to 30 with COVID-19, enrolled during active disease. In DNA, the CDR3 is TGCGCCAGCAGCCAATCGGGTCCAGATACGCAGTATTTT. Protein sequence: CASSQSGPDTQYF.